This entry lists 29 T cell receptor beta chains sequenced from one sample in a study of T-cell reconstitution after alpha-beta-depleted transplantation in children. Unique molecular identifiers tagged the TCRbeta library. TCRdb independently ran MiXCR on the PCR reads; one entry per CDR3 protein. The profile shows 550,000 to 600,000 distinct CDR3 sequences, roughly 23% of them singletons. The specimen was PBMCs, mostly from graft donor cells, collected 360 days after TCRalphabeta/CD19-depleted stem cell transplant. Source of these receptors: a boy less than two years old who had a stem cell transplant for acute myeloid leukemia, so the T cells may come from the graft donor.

The CDR3 is CASNFGRENTEAFF. CDR3 nucleotides: TGTGCCAGCAATTTTGGACGTGAGAACACTGAAGCTTTCTTT. The V and J genes are TRBV6-2 or TRBV6-3 and TRBJ1-1; unclear D gene. Germline lookup yields CDR1 MNHEY and CDR2 SVGEGT. The CDR3 runs 14 residues. Trimming pared 7 bases from V and 1 base from J, leaving 13 bases between.

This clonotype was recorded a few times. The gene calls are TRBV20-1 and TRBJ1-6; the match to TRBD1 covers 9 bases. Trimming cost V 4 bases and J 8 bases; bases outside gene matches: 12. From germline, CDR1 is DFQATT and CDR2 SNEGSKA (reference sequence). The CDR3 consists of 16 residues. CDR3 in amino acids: CSATRSTTGGYSPLHF. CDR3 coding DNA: TGCAGTGCTACACGCTCGACTACAGGGGGCTATTCACCCCTCCACTTT.

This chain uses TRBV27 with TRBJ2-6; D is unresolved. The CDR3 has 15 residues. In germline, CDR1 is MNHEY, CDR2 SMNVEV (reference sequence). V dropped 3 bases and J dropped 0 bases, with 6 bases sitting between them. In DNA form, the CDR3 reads TGTGCCAGCAGTTTTCTGGGCTCTGGGGCCAACGTCCTGACTTTC. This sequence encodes CASSFLGSGANVLTF.

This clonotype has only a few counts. The CDR3: CASIRGLETRGYTF. The DNA of the CDR3 is TGTGCCAGCATTAGGGGCCTCGAAACGCGGGGCTACACCTTC. The rearrangement joins TRBV7-2 to TRBJ1-2; maybe TRBD1 (5 bases). The CDR3 length is 14 residues. Trimming took 7 bases from V and 8 from J, leaving 20 bases between them. CDR1 and CDR2 from the germline V gene are SGHTA and FQGNSA.

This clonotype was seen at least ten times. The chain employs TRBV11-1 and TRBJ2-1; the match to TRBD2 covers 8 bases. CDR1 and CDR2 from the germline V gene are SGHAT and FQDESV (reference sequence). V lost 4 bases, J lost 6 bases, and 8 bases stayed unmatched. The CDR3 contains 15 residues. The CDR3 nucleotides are TGTGCCAGCAGCTCTCACCCCGGGACTAGCAATGAGCAGTTCTTC. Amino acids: CASSSHPGTSNEQFF.

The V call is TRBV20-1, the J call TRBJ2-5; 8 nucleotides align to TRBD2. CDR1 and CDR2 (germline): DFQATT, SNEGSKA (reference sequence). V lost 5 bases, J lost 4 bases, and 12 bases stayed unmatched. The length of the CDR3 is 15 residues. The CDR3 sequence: CSAGGTRRPGETQYF. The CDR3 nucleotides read TGCAGTGCTGGAGGGACTAGGCGGCCGGGAGAGACCCAGTACTTC.

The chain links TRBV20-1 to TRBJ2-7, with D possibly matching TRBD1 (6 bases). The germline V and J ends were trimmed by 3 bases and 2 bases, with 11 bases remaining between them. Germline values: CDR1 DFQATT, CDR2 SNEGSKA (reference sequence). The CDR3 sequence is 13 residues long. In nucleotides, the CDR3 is TGCAGTGCTAGGTCCCCAGGGGCCTACGAGCAGTACGTC. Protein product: CSARSPGAYEQYV.

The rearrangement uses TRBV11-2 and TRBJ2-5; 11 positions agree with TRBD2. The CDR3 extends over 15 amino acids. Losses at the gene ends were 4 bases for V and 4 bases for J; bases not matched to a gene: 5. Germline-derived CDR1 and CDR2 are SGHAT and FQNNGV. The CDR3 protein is CASSSTGTSGETQYF. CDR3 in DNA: TGTGCCAGCAGCTCAACCGGGACTAGCGGAGAGACCCAGTACTTC.

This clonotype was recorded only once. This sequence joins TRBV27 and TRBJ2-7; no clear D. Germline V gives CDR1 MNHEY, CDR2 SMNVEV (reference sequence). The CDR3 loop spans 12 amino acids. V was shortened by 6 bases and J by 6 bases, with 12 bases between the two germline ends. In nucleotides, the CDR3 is TGTGCCAGCAGAACACGTCGTAGCGAGCAGTACGTC. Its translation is CASRTRRSEQYV.

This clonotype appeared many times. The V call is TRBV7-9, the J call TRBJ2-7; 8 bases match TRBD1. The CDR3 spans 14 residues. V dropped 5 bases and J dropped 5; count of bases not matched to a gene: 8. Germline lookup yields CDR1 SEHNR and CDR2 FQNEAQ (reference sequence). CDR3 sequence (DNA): TGTGCCAGCAGCCCCCGGGACAGGCTCCACGAGCAGTACTTC. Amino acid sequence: CASSPRDRLHEQYF. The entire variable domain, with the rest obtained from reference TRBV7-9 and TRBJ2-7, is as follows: DTGVSQNPRHKITKRGQNVTFRCDPISEHNRLYWYRQTLGQGPEFLTYFQNEAQLEKSRLLSDRFSAERPKGSFSTLEIQRTEQGDSAMYLCASSPRDRLHEQYFGPGTRLTVT.

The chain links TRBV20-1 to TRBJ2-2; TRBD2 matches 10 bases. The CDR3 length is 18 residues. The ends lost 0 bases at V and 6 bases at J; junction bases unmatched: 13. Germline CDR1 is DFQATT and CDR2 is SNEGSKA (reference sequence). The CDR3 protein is CSARDSGEAGGLAGELFF. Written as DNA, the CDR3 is TGCAGTGCTAGAGATTCGGGAGAAGCGGGGGGGCTGGCCGGGGAGCTGTTTTTT.

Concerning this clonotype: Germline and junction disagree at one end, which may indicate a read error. DNA of the CDR3: TGTGCCAGCAGTGACCGGAGCTCTGCGGCCAACGTCCTGACTTTC. Amino acid sequence: CASSDRSSAANVLTF. The chain recombines TRBV25-1 with TRBJ2-6; D unclear. The CDR3 has 15 amino acids. The germline V gene encodes CDR1 MGHDK and CDR2 SYGVNS.

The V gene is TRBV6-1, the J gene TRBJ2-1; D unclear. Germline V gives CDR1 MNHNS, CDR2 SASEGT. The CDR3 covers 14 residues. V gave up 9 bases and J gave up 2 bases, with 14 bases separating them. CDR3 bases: TGTGCCAGTCTCCCCATGGTGACCTACAATGAGCAGTTCTTC. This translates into CASLPMVTYNEQFF.

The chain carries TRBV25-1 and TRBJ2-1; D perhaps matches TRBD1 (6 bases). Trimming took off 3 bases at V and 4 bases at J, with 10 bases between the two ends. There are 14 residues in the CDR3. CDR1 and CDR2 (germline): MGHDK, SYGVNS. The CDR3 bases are TGTGCCAGCAGTGACTGGACAGAATACAATGAGCAGTTCTTC. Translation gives CASSDWTEYNEQFF.

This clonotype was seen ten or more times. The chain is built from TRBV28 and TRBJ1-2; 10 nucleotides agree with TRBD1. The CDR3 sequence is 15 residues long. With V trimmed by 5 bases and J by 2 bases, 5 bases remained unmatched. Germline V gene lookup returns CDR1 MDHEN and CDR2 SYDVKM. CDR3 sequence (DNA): TGTGCCAGCAGTGGCCGGACAGGGGGGAACTATGGCTACACCTTC. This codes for CASSGRTGGNYGYTF.

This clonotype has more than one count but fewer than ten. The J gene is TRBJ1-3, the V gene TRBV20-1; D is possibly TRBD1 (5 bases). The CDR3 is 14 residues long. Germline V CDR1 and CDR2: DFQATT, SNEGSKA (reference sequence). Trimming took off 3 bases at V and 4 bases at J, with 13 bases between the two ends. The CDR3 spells CSARNRLSGNTIYF. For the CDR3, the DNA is TGCAGTGCTAGGAACAGGCTTTCCGGAAACACCATATATTTT.

The CDR3 spells CASQRTLAGASSYNEQFF. The CDR3 DNA reads TGCGCCAGCCAACGAACCTTAGCGGGGGCCAGCTCCTACAATGAGCAGTTCTTC. This chain links TRBV5-1 with TRBJ2-1; 9 nucleotides align to TRBD2. CDR1 SGHRS and CDR2 YFSETQ come from the germline V gene. Trimming cost V 7 bases and J 0 bases; bases outside gene matches: 14. CDR3 length: 18 residues.

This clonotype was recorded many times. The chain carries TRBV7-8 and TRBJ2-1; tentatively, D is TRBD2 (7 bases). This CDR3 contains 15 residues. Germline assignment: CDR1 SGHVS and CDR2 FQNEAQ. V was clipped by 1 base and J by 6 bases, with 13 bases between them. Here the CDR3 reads CASSLDLGGPNEQFF. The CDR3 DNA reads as TGTGCCAGCAGCTTAGACTTGGGGGGGCCCAATGAGCAGTTCTTC.

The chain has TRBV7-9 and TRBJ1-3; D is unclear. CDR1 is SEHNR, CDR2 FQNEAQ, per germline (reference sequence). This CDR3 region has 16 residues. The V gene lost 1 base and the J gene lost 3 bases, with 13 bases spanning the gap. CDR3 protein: CASSLVSGVNGNTIYF. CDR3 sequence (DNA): TGTGCCAGCAGCTTAGTATCTGGGGTAAATGGAAACACCATATATTTT.

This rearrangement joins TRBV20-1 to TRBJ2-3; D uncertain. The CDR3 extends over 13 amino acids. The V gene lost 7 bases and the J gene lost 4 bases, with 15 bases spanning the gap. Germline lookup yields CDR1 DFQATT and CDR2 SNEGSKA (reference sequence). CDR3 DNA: TGCAGTGGGTCCTCGTCGAACCCAGATACGCAGTATTTT. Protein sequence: CSGSSSNPDTQYF.

The DNA of the CDR3 is TGCGCCAGCATGGACCCCTACACAGATACGCAGTATTTT. Amino acid sequence: CASMDPYTDTQYF. The rearrangement joins TRBV10-1 to TRBJ2-3, with unresolved D. CDR3 size: 13 residues. V lost 7 bases, J lost 2 bases, and 10 bases lay in between. Germline assignment: CDR1 WNHNN and CDR2 SYGVQD (reference sequence).

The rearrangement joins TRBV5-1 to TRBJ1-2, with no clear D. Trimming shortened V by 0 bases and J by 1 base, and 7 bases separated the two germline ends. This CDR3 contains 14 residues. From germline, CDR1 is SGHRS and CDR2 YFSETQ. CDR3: CASSLDIYNYGYTF. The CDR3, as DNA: TGCGCCAGCAGCTTGGACATTTATAACTATGGCTACACCTTC.

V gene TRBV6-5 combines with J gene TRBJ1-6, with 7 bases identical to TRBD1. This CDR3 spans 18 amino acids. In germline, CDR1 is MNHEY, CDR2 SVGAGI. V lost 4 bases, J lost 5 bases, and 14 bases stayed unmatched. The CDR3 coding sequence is TGTGCCAGCAGTTCCACAGGGGAAGGGGTAATAGATAATTCACCCCTCCACTTT. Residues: CASSSTGEGVIDNSPLHF.

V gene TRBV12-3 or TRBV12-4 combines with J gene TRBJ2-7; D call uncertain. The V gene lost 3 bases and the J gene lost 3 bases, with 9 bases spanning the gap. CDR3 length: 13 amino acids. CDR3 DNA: TGTGCCAGCAGTTTCCGGGTATACTACGAGCAGTACTTC. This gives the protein CASSFRVYYEQYF.

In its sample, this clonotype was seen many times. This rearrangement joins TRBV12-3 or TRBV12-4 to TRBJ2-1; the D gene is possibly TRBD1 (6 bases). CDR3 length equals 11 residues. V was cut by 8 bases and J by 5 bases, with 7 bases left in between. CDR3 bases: TGTGCCAGCCGGACAGACAATGAGCAGTTCTTC. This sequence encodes CASRTDNEQFF.

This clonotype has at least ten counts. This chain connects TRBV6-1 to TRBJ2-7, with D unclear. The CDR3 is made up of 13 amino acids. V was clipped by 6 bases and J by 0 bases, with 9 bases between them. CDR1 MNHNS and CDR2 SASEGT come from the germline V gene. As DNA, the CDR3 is TGTGCCAGCAGAAGATCGAGCTCCTACGAGCAGTACGTC. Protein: CASRRSSSYEQYV.

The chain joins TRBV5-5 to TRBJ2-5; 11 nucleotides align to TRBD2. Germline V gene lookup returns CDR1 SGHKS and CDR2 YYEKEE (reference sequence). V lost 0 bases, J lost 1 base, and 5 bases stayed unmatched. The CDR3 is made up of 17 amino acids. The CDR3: CASSLVPGTSGQETQYF. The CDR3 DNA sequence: TGTGCCAGCAGCTTGGTCCCCGGGACTAGCGGCCAAGAGACCCAGTACTTC.

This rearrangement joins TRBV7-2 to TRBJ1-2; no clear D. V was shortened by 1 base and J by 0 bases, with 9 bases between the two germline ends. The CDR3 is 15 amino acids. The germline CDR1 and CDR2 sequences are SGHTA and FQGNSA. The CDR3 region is CASSLDRTTNYGYTF. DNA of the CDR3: TGTGCCAGCAGCTTAGACCGAACTACTAACTATGGCTACACCTTC.

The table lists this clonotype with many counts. Written as DNA, the CDR3 is TGCAGTGCTCCAATTCAGGGGAACACTGAAGCTTTCTTT. This codes for CSAPIQGNTEAFF. This chain links TRBV20-1 with TRBJ1-1; possible D gene TRBD1, 5 bases. CDR1 and CDR2 (germline): DFQATT, SNEGSKA (reference sequence). The CDR3 spans 13 residues. The ends were cut back, 5 bases at V and 1 base at J, with 11 bases in the middle.